This T cell receptor (beta chain) was captured in a study of identical twins. The CDR3 is 12 residues long. Germline V gene lookup returns CDR1 DFQATT and CDR2 SNEGSKA (reference sequence). Trimming took off 3 bases at V and 3 bases at J, with 9 bases between the two ends. This clonotype was picked up a small number of times. Its antigen is currently unknown. General observations from the study: Beta out-of-frame sequences showed weaker excess sharing between twins. Invariant MAIT and iNKT cells are populations that could partly confound zero-insertion analyses.

TCRdb recomputed calls from the 5' RACE reads with MiXCR, one row per CDR3 protein. Of 600,000 to 800,000 distinct CDR3 sequences listed, 21% are singletons. The same data also went into a second study, on T cells expressing NK-cell markers. As reported in that work: NKG2C+ dominant clonotypes from about 6 donors made up roughly 1.0-7.5% of CD8+ T cells. In four donors, these clonotypes also led the CD3+CD56-NKG2C+ fraction.

The sample comprised PBMCs. V gene TRBV20-1 combines with J gene TRBJ2-7, with D possibly being TRBD2 (6 bases). The source is a woman aged 18-29 years in good health. CDR3 sequence reads: CSARDYFYEQYF. The CDR3 coding sequence is TGCAGTGCTAGGGACTATTTCTACGAGCAGTACTTC.